This T cell receptor (beta chain) was retrieved from a study of CD8 T cells in ankylosing spondylitis. Construction of TCR beta libraries was performed using quantitative 5'-RACE with molecular barcodes. TCRdb processed the 5' RACE reads anew with MiXCR; each CDR3 protein has one entry. The sample includes roughly 91,000 distinct CDR3 sequences, about 8% seen only once; the top ten take 9.9%. Points from the study as a whole: Disease-linked clones were reportedly significantly enriched in matched ankylosing spondylitis synovial fluid. There was a TCR beta motif, made of several highly homologous variants, that appeared characteristic of ankylosing spondylitis blood. CD8+ disease-linked clones were present at relatively low frequencies in blood.

Germline V lookup: CDR1 LGHNA, CDR2 YSLEER. The germline V and J ends were trimmed by 3 bases and 5 bases, with 19 bases remaining between them. This CDR3 has 17 amino acids. As to this clonotype: Its antigen is unidentified.

This TCR came from a male donor with ankylosing spondylitis or in good health (not recorded which). The sequencing sample was made of blood, either unsorted or a sorted T cell fraction (not recorded which). The chain uses TRBV4-3 and TRBJ2-2, with D tentatively TRBD1 or TRBD2 (7 bases each). The CDR3 loop reads CASSHPSTGEGTGELFF. CDR3 coding DNA: TGCGCCAGCAGCCACCCATCAACAGGGGAGGGGACCGGGGAGCTGTTTTTT.